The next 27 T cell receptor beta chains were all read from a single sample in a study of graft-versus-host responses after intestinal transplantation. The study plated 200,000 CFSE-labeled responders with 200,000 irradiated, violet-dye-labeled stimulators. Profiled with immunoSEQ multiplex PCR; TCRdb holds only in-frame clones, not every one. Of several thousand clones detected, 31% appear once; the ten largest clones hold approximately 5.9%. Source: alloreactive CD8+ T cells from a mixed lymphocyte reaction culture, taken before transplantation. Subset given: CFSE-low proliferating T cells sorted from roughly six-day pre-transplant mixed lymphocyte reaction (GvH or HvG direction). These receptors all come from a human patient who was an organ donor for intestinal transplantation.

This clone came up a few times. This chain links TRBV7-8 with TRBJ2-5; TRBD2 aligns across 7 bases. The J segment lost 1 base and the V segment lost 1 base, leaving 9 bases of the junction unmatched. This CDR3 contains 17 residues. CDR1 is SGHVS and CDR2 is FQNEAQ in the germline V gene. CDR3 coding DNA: TGTGCCAGCAGCTTAGTCGGGATTTGGGGGGGCCAAGAGACCCAGTACTTC. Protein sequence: CASSLVGIWGGQETQYF.

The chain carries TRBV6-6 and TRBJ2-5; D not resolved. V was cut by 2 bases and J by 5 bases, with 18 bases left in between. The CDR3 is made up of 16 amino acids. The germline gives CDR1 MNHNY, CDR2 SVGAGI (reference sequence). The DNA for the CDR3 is TGTGCCAGCAGTTACAGAGTGGTAGAGAGGATGGAGACCCAGTACTTC. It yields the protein CASSYRVVERMETQYF.

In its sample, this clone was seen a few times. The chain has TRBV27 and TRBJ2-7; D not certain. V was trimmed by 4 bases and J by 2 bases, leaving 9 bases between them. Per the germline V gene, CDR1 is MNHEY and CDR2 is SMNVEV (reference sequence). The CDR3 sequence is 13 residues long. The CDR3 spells CASSWARTYEQYF. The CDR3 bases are TGTGCCAGCAGTTGGGCCAGGACCTACGAGCAGTACTTC.

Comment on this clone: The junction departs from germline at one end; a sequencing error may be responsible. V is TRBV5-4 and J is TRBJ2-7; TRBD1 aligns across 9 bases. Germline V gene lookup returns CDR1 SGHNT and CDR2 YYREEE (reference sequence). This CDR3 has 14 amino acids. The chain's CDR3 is CASSQDRGFYEQYF. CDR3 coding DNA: TGCGCCAGCAGCCAAGACAGGGGGTTTTACGAGCAGTACTTC. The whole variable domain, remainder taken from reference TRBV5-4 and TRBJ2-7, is ETGVTQSPTHLIKTRGQQVTLRCSSQSGHNTVSWYQQALGQGPQFIFQYYREEENGRGNFPPRFSGLQFPNYSSELNVNALELDDSALYLCASSQDRGFYEQYFGPGTRLTVT.

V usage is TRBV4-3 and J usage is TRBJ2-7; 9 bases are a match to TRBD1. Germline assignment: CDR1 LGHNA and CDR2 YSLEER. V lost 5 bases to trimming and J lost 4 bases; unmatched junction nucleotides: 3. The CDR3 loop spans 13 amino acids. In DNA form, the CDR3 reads TGCGCCAGCAGCTCAGGACAGGGGTACGAGCAGTACTTC. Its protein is CASSSGQGYEQYF.

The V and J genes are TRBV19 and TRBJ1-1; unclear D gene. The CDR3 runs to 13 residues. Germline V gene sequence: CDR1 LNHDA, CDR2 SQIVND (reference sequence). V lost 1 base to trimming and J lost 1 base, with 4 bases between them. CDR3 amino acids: CASSIGPNTEAFF. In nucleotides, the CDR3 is TGTGCCAGTAGTATAGGACCGAACACTGAAGCTTTCTTT. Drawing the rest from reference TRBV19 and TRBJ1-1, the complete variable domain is DGGITQSPKYLFRKEGQNVTLSCEQNLNHDAMYWYRQDPGQGLRLIYYSQIVNDFQKGDIAEGYSVSREKKESFPLTVTSAQKNPTAFYLCASSIGPNTEAFFGQGTRLTVV.

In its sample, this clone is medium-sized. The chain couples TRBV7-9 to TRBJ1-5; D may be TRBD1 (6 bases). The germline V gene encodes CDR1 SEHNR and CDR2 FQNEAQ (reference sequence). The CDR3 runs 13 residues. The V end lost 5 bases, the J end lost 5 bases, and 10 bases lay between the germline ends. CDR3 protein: CASSKSGDQPQHF. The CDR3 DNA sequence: TGTGCCAGCAGCAAATCAGGGGATCAGCCCCAGCATTTT. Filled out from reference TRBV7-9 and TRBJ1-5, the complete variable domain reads DTGVSQNPRHKITKRGQNVTFRCDPISEHNRLYWYRQTLGQGPEFLTYFQNEAQLEKSRLLSDRFSAERPKGSFSTLEIQRTEQGDSAMYLCASSKSGDQPQHFGDGTRLSIL.

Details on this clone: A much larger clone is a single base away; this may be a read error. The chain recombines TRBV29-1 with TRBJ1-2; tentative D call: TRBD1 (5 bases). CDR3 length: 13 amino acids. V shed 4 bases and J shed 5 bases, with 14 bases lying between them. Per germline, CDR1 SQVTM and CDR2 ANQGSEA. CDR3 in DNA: TGCAGCGTTGGGATGGGAGGGGAATATGGCTACACCTTC. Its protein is CSVGMGGEYGYTF.

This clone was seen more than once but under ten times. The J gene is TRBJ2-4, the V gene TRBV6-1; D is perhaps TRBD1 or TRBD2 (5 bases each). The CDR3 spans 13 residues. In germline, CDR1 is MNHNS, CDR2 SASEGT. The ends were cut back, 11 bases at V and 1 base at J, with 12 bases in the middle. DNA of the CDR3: TGTGCCTGTGGGGGTTTCGCCAAAAACATTCAGTACTTC. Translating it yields CACGGFAKNIQYF.

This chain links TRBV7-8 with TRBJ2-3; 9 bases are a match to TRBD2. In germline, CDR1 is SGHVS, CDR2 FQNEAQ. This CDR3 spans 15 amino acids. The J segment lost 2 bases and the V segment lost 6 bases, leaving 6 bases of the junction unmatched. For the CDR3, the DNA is TGTGCCAGCAGTCCACCGGGACTAGCCACAGATACGCAGTATTTT. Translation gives CASSPPGLATDTQYF.

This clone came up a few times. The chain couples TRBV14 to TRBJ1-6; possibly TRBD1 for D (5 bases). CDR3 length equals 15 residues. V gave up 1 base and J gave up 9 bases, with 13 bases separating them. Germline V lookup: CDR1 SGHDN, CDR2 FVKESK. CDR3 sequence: CASSQGAGRSSPLHF. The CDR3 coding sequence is TGTGCCAGCAGCCAAGGCGCGGGACGGAGTTCACCCCTCCACTTT. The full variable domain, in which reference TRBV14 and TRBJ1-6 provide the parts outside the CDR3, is EAGVTQFPSHSVIEKGQTVTLRCDPISGHDNLYWYRRVMGKEIKFLLHFVKESKQDESGMPNNRFLAERTGGTYSTLKVQPAELEDSGVYFCASSQGAGRSSPLHFGNGTRLTVT.

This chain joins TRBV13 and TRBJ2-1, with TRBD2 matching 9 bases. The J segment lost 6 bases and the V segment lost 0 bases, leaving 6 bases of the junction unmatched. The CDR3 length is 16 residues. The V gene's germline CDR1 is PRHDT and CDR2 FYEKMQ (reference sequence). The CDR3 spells CASSLGYGGGANEQFF. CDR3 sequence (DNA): TGTGCCAGCAGCTTAGGCTATGGCGGGGGGGCCAATGAGCAGTTCTTC. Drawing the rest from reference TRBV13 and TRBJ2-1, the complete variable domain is AAGVIQSPRHLIKEKRETATLKCYPIPRHDTVYWYQQGPGQDPQFLISFYEKMQSDKGSIPDRFSAQQFSDYHSELNMSSLELGDSALYFCASSLGYGGGANEQFFGPGTRLTVL.

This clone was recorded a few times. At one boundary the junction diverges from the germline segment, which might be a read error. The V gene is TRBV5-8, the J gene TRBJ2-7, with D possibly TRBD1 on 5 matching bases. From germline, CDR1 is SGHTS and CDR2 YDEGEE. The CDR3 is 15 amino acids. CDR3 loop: CASSQEDTSSYEQYF. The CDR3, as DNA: TGCGCCAGCAGCCAAGAGGACACAAGCTCCTACGAGCAGTACTTC.

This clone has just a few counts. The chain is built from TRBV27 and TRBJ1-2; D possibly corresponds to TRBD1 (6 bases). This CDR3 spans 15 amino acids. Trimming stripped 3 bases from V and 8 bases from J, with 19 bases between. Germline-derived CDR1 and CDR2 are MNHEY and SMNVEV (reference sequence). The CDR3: CASSLLSGAEVGYTF. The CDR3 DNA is TGTGCCAGCAGTTTGCTTTCGGGGGCAGAGGTAGGCTACACCTTC.

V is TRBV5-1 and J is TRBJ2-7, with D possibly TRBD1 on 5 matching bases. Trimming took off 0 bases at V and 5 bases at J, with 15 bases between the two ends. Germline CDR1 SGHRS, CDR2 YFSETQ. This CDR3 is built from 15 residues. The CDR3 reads CASSLVARGTNEQYF. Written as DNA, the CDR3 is TGCGCCAGCAGCTTGGTAGCTAGGGGAACGAACGAGCAGTACTTC.

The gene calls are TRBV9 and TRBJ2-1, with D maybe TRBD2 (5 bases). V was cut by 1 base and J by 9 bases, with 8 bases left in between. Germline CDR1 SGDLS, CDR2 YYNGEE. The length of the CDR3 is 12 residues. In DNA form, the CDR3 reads TGTGCCAGCAGCGTAACGGACTTTGAGCAGTTCTTC. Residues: CASSVTDFEQFF.

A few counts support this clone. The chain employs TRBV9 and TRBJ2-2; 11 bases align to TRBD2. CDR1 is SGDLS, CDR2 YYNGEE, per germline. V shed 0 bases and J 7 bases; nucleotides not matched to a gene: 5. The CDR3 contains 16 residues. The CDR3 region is CASSVGSSGGFGELFF. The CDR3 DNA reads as TGTGCCAGCAGCGTAGGTTCTAGCGGGGGGTTCGGGGAGCTGTTTTTT.

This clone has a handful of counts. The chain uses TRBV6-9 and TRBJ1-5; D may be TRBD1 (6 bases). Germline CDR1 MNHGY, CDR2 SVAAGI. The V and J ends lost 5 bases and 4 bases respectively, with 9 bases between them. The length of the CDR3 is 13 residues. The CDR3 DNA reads TGTGCCAGCAGTATACAGGGAAATCAGCCCCAGCATTTT. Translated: CASSIQGNQPQHF.

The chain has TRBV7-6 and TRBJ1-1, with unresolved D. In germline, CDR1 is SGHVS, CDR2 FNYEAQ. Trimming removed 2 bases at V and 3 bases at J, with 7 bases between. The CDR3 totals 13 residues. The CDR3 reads CASSLIAYTEAFF. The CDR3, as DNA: TGTGCCAGCAGCTTAATTGCGTACACTGAAGCTTTCTTT.

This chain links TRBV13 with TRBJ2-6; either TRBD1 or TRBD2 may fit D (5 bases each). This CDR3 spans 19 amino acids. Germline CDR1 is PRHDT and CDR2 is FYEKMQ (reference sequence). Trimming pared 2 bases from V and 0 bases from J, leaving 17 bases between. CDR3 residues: CASSLHPGTASSGANVLTF. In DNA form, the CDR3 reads TGTGCCAGCAGCTTACACCCCGGGACCGCTAGCTCTGGGGCCAACGTCCTGACTTTC.

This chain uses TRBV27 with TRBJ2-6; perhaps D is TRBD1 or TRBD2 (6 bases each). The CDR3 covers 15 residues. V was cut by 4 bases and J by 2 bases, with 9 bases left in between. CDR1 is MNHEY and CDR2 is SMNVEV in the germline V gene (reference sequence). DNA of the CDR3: TGTGCCAGCAGTTGGGGGGCGCCTGGGGCCAACGTCCTGACTTTC. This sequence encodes CASSWGAPGANVLTF. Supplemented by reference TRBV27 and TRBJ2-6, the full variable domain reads EAQVTQNPRYLITVTGKKLTVTCSQNMNHEYMSWYRQDPGLGLRQIYYSMNVEVTDKGDVPEGYKVSRKEKRNFPLILESPSPNQTSLYFCASSWGAPGANVLTFGAGSRLTVL.

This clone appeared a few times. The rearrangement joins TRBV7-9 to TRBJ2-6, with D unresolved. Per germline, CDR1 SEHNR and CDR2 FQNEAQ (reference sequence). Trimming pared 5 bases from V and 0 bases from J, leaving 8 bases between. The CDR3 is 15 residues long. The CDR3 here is CASSRVGSGANVLTF. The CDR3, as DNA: TGTGCCAGCAGCCGTGTAGGCTCTGGGGCCAACGTCCTGACTTTC.

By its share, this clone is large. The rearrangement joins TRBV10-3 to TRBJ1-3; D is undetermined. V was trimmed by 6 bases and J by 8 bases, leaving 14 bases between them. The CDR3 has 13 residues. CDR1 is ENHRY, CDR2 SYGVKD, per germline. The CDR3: CAIRETSAHTIYF. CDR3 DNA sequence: TGTGCCATCAGAGAGACCAGCGCCCACACCATATATTTT.

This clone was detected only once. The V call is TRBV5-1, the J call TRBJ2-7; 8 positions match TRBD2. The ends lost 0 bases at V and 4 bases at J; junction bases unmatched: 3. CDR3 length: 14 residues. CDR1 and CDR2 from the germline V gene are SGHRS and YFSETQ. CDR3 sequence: CASSLAGGGYEQYF. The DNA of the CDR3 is TGCGCCAGCAGCTTGGCGGGCGGGGGGTACGAGCAGTACTTC. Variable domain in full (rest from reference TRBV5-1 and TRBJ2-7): KAGVTQTPRYLIKTRGQQVTLSCSPISGHRSVSWYQQTPGQGLQFLFEYFSETQRNKGNFPGRFSGRQFSNSRSEMNVSTLELGDSALYLCASSLAGGGYEQYFGPGTRLTVT.

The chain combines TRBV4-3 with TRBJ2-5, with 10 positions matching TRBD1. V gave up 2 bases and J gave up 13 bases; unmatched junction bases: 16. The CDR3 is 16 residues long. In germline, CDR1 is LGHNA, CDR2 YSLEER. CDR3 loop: CASSQFYRDRGEDAYF. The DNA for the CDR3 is TGCGCCAGCAGCCAATTTTACCGGGACAGGGGTGAAGATGCGTACTTC.

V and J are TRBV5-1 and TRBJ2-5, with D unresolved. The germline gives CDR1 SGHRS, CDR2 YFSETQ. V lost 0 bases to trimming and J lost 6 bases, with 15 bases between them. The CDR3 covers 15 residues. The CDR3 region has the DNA TGCGCCAGCAGCTTGGGAGTTCGGGCCACTCAGACCCAGTACTTC. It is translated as CASSLGVRATQTQYF.

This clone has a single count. CDR3 sequence: CASRATWNTEAFF. The CDR3 bases are TGTGCCAGCAGGGCGACATGGAACACTGAAGCTTTCTTT. This chain connects TRBV6-7 to TRBJ1-1; D unclear. TRBV6-7 is noted as an ORF with a role that remains uncertain. Trimming stripped 6 bases from V and 1 base from J, with 9 bases between. The CDR3 covers 13 residues.